This T cell receptor beta chain was documented in a study of blood T cells in healthy people across ages. For the second PCR, which ran for 7 to 11 cycles, a sample-barcoded 5' primer and a J-beta primer mix were used. TCRdb reprocessed the 5' RACE reads with MiXCR, giving one entry per CDR3 protein. The sample has hundreds of thousands of distinct CDR3 sequences; approximately 24% are singletons. Per the germline V gene, CDR1 is LGHDT and CDR2 is YNNKEL (reference sequence). Trimming cost V 1 base and J 13 bases, with 16 bases left between them. The CDR3 runs 14 residues. This clonotype has just a few counts. The antigen is unknown. Study-level findings and limits: Investigators viewed diversity estimates from one million T cells as underestimates, the study reported.

This sample also belongs to another study, concerning T cells of mothers and their children.

Sequenced material: blood. The source of this sequence is a boy aged 5 to 17 in good health. This chain links TRBV3-1 with TRBJ1-4; D not certain. The CDR3 nucleotides read TGTGCCAGCAGCCAAGGGACCGTATATCCTATACTGTTTTTT. Protein: CASSQGTVYPILFF. Drawing the rest from reference TRBV3-1 and TRBJ1-4, the complete variable domain is DTAVSQTPKYLVTQMGNDKSIKCEQNLGHDTMYWYKQDSKKFLKIMFSYNNKELIINETVPNRFSPKSPDKAHLNLHINSLELGDSAVYFCASSQGTVYPILFFGSGTQLSVL.